In its sample, the clone carrying this TCR beta chain was seen a few times. This sample was taken from a study of T-cell memory formation after mild COVID-19. TCRdb itself ran the 5' RACE reads through MiXCR, one entry per CDR3 protein. The sample contains 500,000 to 550,000 distinct CDR3 sequences, 20% of which appear only once. The CDR3 is 15 amino acids. V lost 9 bases to trimming and J lost 4 bases; unmatched junction nucleotides: 12. The germline V gene has CDR1 SEHNR and CDR2 FQNEAQ (reference sequence). The specimen was PBMCs or a T cell subset sorted from them (not recorded which). This receptor was taken from an adult woman who had mild COVID-19 (a few samples of this study predate the infection). Cell type and time point are not known. This chain uses TRBV7-9 with TRBJ2-1, with 7 bases aligning to TRBD1. The DNA of the CDR3 is TGTGCCAGTGGACGAACCGGGACAGTATACAATGAGCAGTTCTTC. Amino acids: CASGRTGTVYNEQFF. Full variable domain (rest looked up from reference TRBV7-9 and TRBJ2-1): DTGVSQNPRHKITKRGQNVTFRCDPISEHNRLYWYRQTLGQGPEFLTYFQNEAQLEKSRLLSDRFSAERPKGSFSTLEIQRTEQGDSAMYLCASGRTGTVYNEQFFGPGTRLTVL.